Detailed here is one T cell receptor beta chain. Germline-derived CDR1 and CDR2 are WNHNN and SYGVQD (reference sequence). V was pared by 5 bases and J by 0 bases, with 12 bases between. This CDR3 has 15 residues. This specimen belongs to a study of human thymus T cells. Measured with immunoSEQ multiplex PCR; TCRdb has only the in-frame clones, and not every one. The sample consists of fewer than 55,000 clones, 85% to 95% of them appearing once. The chain has TRBV10-1 and TRBJ2-3; the D gene is possibly TRBD1 (6 bases). The source is a boy younger than two with a congenital heart defect but otherwise immunologically healthy. Sequencing used blood. CDR3 sequence reads: CASSSTGSSTDTQYF. CDR3 DNA sequence: TGCGCCAGCAGTTCTACAGGGAGCAGCACAGATACGCAGTATTTT.